The 29 T cell receptor beta chains listed next were all sequenced from one sample in a study of blood T cell repertoires in COVID-19. Sequencing used immunoSEQ multiplex PCR; TCRdb keeps in-frame clones, though not all of them. The data contain 120,000 to 150,000 clones, 75% to 90% of them singletons. The sequencing sample was made of peripheral blood. The receptor set was obtained from a man aged 50-59 years who had recovered from COVID-19.

J is TRBJ2-3 and V is TRBV29-1; D may be TRBD1 (5 bases). Trimming shortened V by 6 bases and J by 4 bases, and 11 bases separated the two germline ends. CDR3 length: 12 residues. Germline lookup yields CDR1 SQVTM and CDR2 ANQGSEA. The CDR3 DNA is TGCAGCGTGGAACAGGCATCAGATACGCAGTATTTT. Its translation: CSVEQASDTQYF.

As regards this clone: An end of the junction does not agree with germline; a read error may underlie this. The V call is TRBV5-5, the J call TRBJ2-5; D may be TRBD2 (6 bases). The CDR3 length is 14 residues. The germline CDR1 and CDR2 sequences are SGHKS and YYEKEE (reference sequence). The DNA for the CDR3 is TGTGCCAGCAGTTTGGGGACTCCACAAGAGACCCAGTACTTC. Encoded protein: CASSLGTPQETQYF. Full variable domain (missing parts from reference TRBV5-5 and TRBJ2-5): DAGVTQSPTHLIKTRGQQVTLRCSPISGHKSVSWYQQVLGQGPQFIFQYYEKEERGRGNFPDRFSARQFPNYSSELNVNALLLGDSALYLCASSLGTPQETQYFGPGTRLLVL.

V and J are TRBV29-1 and TRBJ1-1, with D perhaps matching TRBD1 (6 bases). Trimming left V 1 base short and J 3 bases short, with 9 bases between. There are 13 residues in the CDR3. CDR1 is SQVTM, CDR2 ANQGSEA, per germline. The CDR3: CSVEVQGYTEAFF. CDR3 in DNA: TGCAGCGTTGAAGTACAGGGTTACACTGAAGCTTTCTTT.

The chain uses TRBV7-2 and TRBJ1-6; 10 bases match TRBD1. The CDR3 runs 16 residues. Germline assignment: CDR1 SGHTA and CDR2 FQGNSA. J gave up 3 bases and V 8 bases, and 7 bases lay outside the gene matches. The CDR3 here is CASGWDRGIYNSPLHF. CDR3 DNA: TGTGCCAGCGGGTGGGACAGGGGAATCTATAATTCACCCCTCCACTTT.

The V call is TRBV4-1, the J call TRBJ2-7; TRBD1 matches at 9 bases. V trimming: 2 bases; J trimming: 2 bases; junction bases outside the gene matches: 4. Germline CDR1 is MGHRA and CDR2 is YSYEKL. CDR3 length: 15 amino acids. CDR3: CASSQRQGVTYEQYF. CDR3 coding DNA: TGCGCCAGCAGCCAACGACAGGGGGTCACCTACGAGCAGTACTTC.

The rearrangement joins TRBV2 to TRBJ1-5, with unresolved D. V was trimmed by 6 bases and J by 7 bases, leaving 10 bases between them. Per germline, CDR1 SNHLY and CDR2 FYNNEI. This CDR3 is 12 amino acids long. The CDR3 region is CASRKTGQPQHF. Here the CDR3 DNA reads TGTGCCAGCAGAAAGACGGGACAGCCCCAGCATTTT.

This clone was seen only a few times. The germline gene is not matched at one end of the junction; a read error may be the cause. This chain's CDR3 is CASSQETGTGTLYEQYF. In nucleotides, the CDR3 is TGCGCCAGCAGTCAAGAGACTGGGACAGGGACCCTCTACGAGCAGTACTTC. The chain employs TRBV4-3 and TRBJ2-7, with 9 bases that match TRBD1. CDR1 is LGHNA, CDR2 YSLEER, per germline. The CDR3 loop spans 17 amino acids.

The V and J genes are TRBV30 and TRBJ2-5, with 9 bases aligning to TRBD1. The junction had 7 bases not matched to a gene; V was cut back by 6 bases and J by 2 bases. Germline V gene sequence: CDR1 GTSNPN, CDR2 SVGIG (reference sequence). This CDR3 comprises 14 residues. CDR3 in amino acids: CACERGTGQETQYF. In DNA, the CDR3 is TGTGCCTGCGAGAGGGGGACAGGGCAAGAGACCCAGTACTTC.

The DNA of the CDR3 is TGCGCCAGCAGCTTGAGGAACAGCGGCCCTGGAAACACCATATATTTT. Translating it yields CASSLRNSGPGNTIYF. This chain joins TRBV5-1 and TRBJ1-3; D remains ambiguous. The ends were cut back, 1 base at V and 2 bases at J, with 13 bases in the middle. The CDR3 is made up of 16 amino acids. CDR1 SGHRS and CDR2 YFSETQ come from the germline V gene.

This sequence joins TRBV2 and TRBJ2-7; 7 bases line up with TRBD1. Trimming cost V 8 bases and J 2 bases; bases outside gene matches: 9. The germline CDR1 and CDR2 sequences are SNHLY and FYNNEI. The CDR3 spans 14 residues. The CDR3 bases are TGTGCCAGCCAGCTGACAGGGCGTACCTACGAGCAGTACTTC. Translation: CASQLTGRTYEQYF.

CDR3 residues: CSARRIEAFF. The DNA of the CDR3 is TGCAGTGCTAGGAGGATCGAAGCTTTCTTT. This sequence joins TRBV20-1 and TRBJ1-1; no definite D call. CDR1 is DFQATT, CDR2 SNEGSKA, per germline (reference sequence). Deletions cut 3 bases from V and 8 bases from J, with 7 bases between. The CDR3 spans 10 residues.

The V call is TRBV11-2, the J call TRBJ2-2; weak D call: TRBD1 (6 bases). The ends were cut back, 5 bases at V and 6 bases at J, with 10 bases in the middle. In germline, CDR1 is SGHAT, CDR2 FQNNGV. The CDR3 runs to 13 residues. The DNA of the CDR3 is TGTGCCAGCAGCACTGACAGGTCCGGGGAGCTGTTTTTT. Translating gives CASSTDRSGELFF.

The gene calls are TRBV27 and TRBJ1-6, with D possibly being TRBD1 (5 bases). Trimming shortened V by 0 bases and J by 7 bases, and 16 bases separated the two germline ends. Germline V gives CDR1 MNHEY, CDR2 SMNVEV (reference sequence). This CDR3 region has 17 residues. DNA for the CDR3: TGTGCCAGCAGTTTATCGAAAGCAGGGCGGATGAATTCACCCCTCCACTTT. Translating it yields CASSLSKAGRMNSPLHF.

V gene TRBV7-3 combines with J gene TRBJ2-3; possible D gene TRBD2, 7 bases. Germline-derived CDR1 and CDR2 are SGHTA and FQGTGA. Trimming took 5 bases from V and 7 from J, leaving 16 bases between them. The CDR3 covers 14 residues. CDR3 loop: CASSPLGGAHTQYF. CDR3 nucleotide sequence: TGTGCCAGCAGCCCCTTGGGGGGGGCCCATACGCAGTATTTT.

This clone was observed a single time. This rearrangement joins TRBV6-5 to TRBJ1-6, with TRBD1 matching over 8 bases. CDR1 and CDR2 (germline): MNHEY, SVGAGI. The CDR3 loop spans 15 amino acids. With V trimmed by 5 bases and J by 8 bases, 8 bases remained unmatched. The CDR3 loop reads CASSHRTGSDSPLHF. The CDR3 DNA is TGTGCCAGCAGTCATCGGACAGGGTCGGATTCACCCCTCCACTTT.

The chain has TRBV5-1 and TRBJ1-6, with D maybe TRBD1 (5 bases). The V gene lost 4 bases and the J gene lost 7 bases, with 18 bases spanning the gap. This CDR3 has 16 residues. Germline V lookup: CDR1 SGHRS, CDR2 YFSETQ. In DNA form, the CDR3 reads TGCGCCAGCAGCGGGCGGGGGAGGACGGCGAATTCACCCCTCCACTTT. This gives the protein CASSGRGRTANSPLHF.

V usage is TRBV5-4 and J usage is TRBJ2-2; maybe TRBD2 (6 bases). Germline V gene lookup returns CDR1 SGHNT and CDR2 YYREEE (reference sequence). The CDR3 length is 13 residues. Trimming took off 0 bases at V and 9 bases at J, with 9 bases between the two ends. CDR3 protein: CASSLGRERELFF. The CDR3 DNA is TGTGCCAGCAGCTTGGGCCGGGAGCGGGAGCTGTTTTTT.

Only a few counts were recorded for this clone. V and J are TRBV5-1 and TRBJ2-7; 7 bases fit TRBD1. Germline lookup yields CDR1 SGHRS and CDR2 YFSETQ. J lost 2 bases, V lost 6 bases, and 8 bases had no gene match. The CDR3 has 14 residues. The CDR3 DNA sequence: TGCGCCAGCACCCCGGGACAGCCCACCTACGAGCAGTACTTC. Translation: CASTPGQPTYEQYF.

This clone appeared a single time. This sequence joins TRBV13 and TRBJ2-7, with TRBD1 identical over 9 bases. From germline, CDR1 is PRHDT and CDR2 FYEKMQ (reference sequence). Trimming cost V 5 bases and J 5 bases; bases outside gene matches: 4. The CDR3 is 13 amino acids. CDR3: CASSPRDRDEQYF. The CDR3 DNA follows: TGTGCCAGCAGCCCCCGGGACAGGGACGAGCAGTACTTC.

The chain joins TRBV10-2 to TRBJ2-7; 7 bases map to TRBD2. The length of the CDR3 is 16 residues. The ends lost 1 base at V and 0 bases at J; junction bases unmatched: 6. CDR1 WSHSY and CDR2 SAAADI come from the germline V gene. The CDR3 spells CASSEFGLGSSYEQYF. CDR3 sequence (DNA): TGCGCCAGCAGTGAGTTCGGACTAGGGAGCTCCTACGAGCAGTACTTC.

J is TRBJ2-1 and V is TRBV5-4; 8 bases fit TRBD2. The V gene end was trimmed by 0 bases and the J gene end by 3 bases; junction bases not matched to a gene: 2. This CDR3 spans 15 amino acids. CDR1 SGHNT and CDR2 YYREEE come from the germline V gene (reference sequence). The CDR3 loop is CASSLAGGNYNEQFF. CDR3 nucleotides: TGTGCCAGCAGCTTGGCGGGGGGGAACTACAATGAGCAGTTCTTC.

The gene calls are TRBV25-1 and TRBJ1-3, with 8 positions matching TRBD1. There are 17 residues in the CDR3. After removal of 4 bases from V and 2 bases from J, the junction contained 10 bases not matched to a gene. Germline CDR1 reads MGHDK; CDR2 reads SYGVNS. In nucleotides, the CDR3 is TGTGCCAGCAGTGCCTCGACAGGGGCCGTCGCTGGAAACACCATATATTTT. It is translated as CASSASTGAVAGNTIYF.

This clone was counted once. The chain couples TRBV5-1 to TRBJ2-1; 9 nucleotides line up with TRBD2. The V gene end was trimmed by 0 bases and the J gene end by 7 bases; junction bases not matched to a gene: 11. This CDR3 contains 17 residues. CDR1 is SGHRS and CDR2 is YFSETQ in the germline V gene. CDR3: CASSLGVAGGLLNEQFF. CDR3 in DNA: TGCGCCAGCAGCTTGGGAGTTGCGGGGGGGCTTTTAAATGAGCAGTTCTTC.

The chain has TRBV9 and TRBJ2-5; 8 bases agree with TRBD2. The CDR3 totals 14 residues. V was pared by 0 bases and J by 5 bases, with 3 bases of the junction left unmatched. The germline V gene has CDR1 SGDLS and CDR2 YYNGEE. The CDR3 bases are TGTGCCAGCAGCGTAGGCGGGGGGCGGGAGACCCAGTACTTC. Protein sequence: CASSVGGGRETQYF.

This sequence joins TRBV19 and TRBJ1-2, with 10 bases matching TRBD1. The CDR3 is 16 residues long. V was clipped by 2 bases and J by 5 bases; unmatched bases: 8. Germline V gene sequence: CDR1 LNHDA, CDR2 SQIVND (reference sequence). CDR3: CASSISTGGGSYGYTF. The CDR3 DNA reads as TGTGCCAGTAGTATATCGACAGGGGGCGGATCTTATGGCTACACCTTC.

This rearrangement joins TRBV6-2 or TRBV6-3 to TRBJ2-7; TRBD2 is a possible D gene (6 bases). The germline V and J ends were trimmed by 2 bases and 4 bases, with 9 bases remaining between them. Germline V CDR1 and CDR2: MNHEY, SVGEGT. The CDR3 is 13 residues long. DNA of the CDR3: TGTGCCAGCAGTTACGTGGGACTTTACGAGCAGTACTTC. It specifies CASSYVGLYEQYF.

CDR3 DNA: TGTGCCAGCAGCTCAAAGACTAGCGGGGGAGAGACCCAGTACTTC. It yields the protein CASSSKTSGGETQYF. The rearrangement links TRBV5-6 to TRBJ2-5; 12 bases fit TRBD2. CDR3 size: 15 residues. Germline V gene data show CDR1 as SGHDT and CDR2 as YYEEEE. V lost 3 bases and J lost 4; bases outside the gene matches: 4.

This chain joins TRBV7-2 and TRBJ2-7; 8 bases map to TRBD2. After removal of 1 base from V and 1 base from J, the junction contained 6 bases not matched to a gene. The CDR3 loop spans 16 amino acids. Per germline, CDR1 SGHTA and CDR2 FQGNSA. This CDR3 is CASSLGPAGESYEQYF. DNA for the CDR3: TGTGCCAGCAGCTTAGGCCCAGCGGGGGAATCCTACGAGCAGTACTTC.

The V gene is TRBV12-3 or TRBV12-4, the J gene TRBJ1-1; possible D gene TRBD1, 6 bases. V shed 7 bases and J shed 4 bases, with 10 bases lying between them. The CDR3 spans 12 residues. The CDR3 nucleotides are TGTGCCAGCACCGAGACAGGCACTGAAGCTTTCTTT. It encodes CASTETGTEAFF.